The subject of this entry is one T cell receptor (beta chain). Its antigen specificity is not known. Within one base of it there is no much larger clone, and no base qualities were kept. The method was the immunoSEQ multiplex PCR assay. The source is immuneACCESS, and TCRdb retained only in-frame sequences with V and J called. Part of the clones is not carried over; for the studies checked, unresolved V genes explain less than half of this, and the remainder is unexplained. This sample lists 9,500 to 10,000 clones; about 63% were detected once. The ten largest make up under 20% of the sample. From its cysteine to its phenylalanine, the CDR3 spans 17 amino acids. The DNA shown is the 51-base CDR3, in frame from base 1. In the germline V gene, CDR1 corresponds to KGHSH and CDR2 to LQKENI. V gives up 3 bases and J gives up 0 bases, and the segment between their germline ends measures 12 bases. This entry is derived from a study of CD4+ T cells in melanoma (dated by TCRdb to between 2021 and 2023). About the investigation overall: The study investigated neoantigen-specific CD4+ T cells in human melanoma.

Donors were patients with melanoma. Summary of the overall study and its limitations: Neoantigen-specific CD4+ T cells in melanoma were reported to have a range of differentiation states. Neoantigen-specific CD4+ T cells were reported to be correlated with the function of CD8+ T cells, macrophages and B cells.

The sequence came from a human donor with melanoma. The sequencing input was cells from a culture (not recorded whether cultured in vitro). The chain was built from TRBV18 and TRBJ1-6; the D gene cannot be named for sure. The CDR3 here reads CASSPLGRSSYNSPLHF. The nucleotide sequence is TGTGCCAGCTCACCCCTGGGCCGGAGCTCCTATAATTCACCCCTCCACTTT.